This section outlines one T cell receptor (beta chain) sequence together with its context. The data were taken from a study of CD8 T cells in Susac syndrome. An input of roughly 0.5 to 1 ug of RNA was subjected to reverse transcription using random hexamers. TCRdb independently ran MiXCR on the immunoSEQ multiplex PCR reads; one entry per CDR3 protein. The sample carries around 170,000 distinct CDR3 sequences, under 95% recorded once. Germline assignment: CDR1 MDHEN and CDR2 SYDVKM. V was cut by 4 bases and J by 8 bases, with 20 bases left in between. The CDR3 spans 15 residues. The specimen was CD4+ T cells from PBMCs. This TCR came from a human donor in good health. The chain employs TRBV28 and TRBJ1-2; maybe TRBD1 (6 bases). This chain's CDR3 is CASSSSVTGIRGYTF. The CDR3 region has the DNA TGTGCCAGCAGTTCCTCCGTTACAGGGATAAGAGGCTACACCTTC.